A single T cell receptor (beta chain) is shown here with its context. This record comes from a study of blood T cell repertoires in COVID-19. Repertoires were generated with immunoSEQ multiplex PCR, while TCRdb's copy carries only in-frame clones and drops some. The sample lists 170,000 or so clones, around 82% occurring once. Germline V gene lookup returns CDR1 SNHLY and CDR2 FYNNEI. There are 16 residues in the CDR3. The germline V and J ends were trimmed by 3 bases and 0 bases, with 12 bases remaining between them. The chain joins TRBV2 to TRBJ2-4, with D perhaps TRBD2 (5 bases). Sequencing input: peripheral blood. The TCR was taken from a man aged 18 to 29 with active or convalescent COVID-19. DNA of the CDR3: TGTGCCAGCAGTGAGGAGCGGAGCCTAGCCAAAAACATTCAGTACTTC. As protein: CASSEERSLAKNIQYF. Supplemented by reference TRBV2 and TRBJ2-4, the full variable domain reads EPEVTQTPSHQVTQMGQEVILRCVPISNHLYFYWYRQILGQKVEFLVSFYNNEISEKSEIFDDQFSVERPDGSNFTLKIRSTKLEDSAMYFCASSEERSLAKNIQYFGAGTRLSVL.